The rows below give T cell receptor beta chains drawn from one sample of a study of lymphopenia after photon versus proton radiotherapy. The assay was immunoSEQ multiplex PCR, and TCRdb's table has in-frame clones only and misses some. The sample has approximately 24,000 clones, roughly nine tenths seen once. Sample: peripheral blood, taken from a patient treated with photon-based radiotherapy. These receptors were obtained from a woman aged 45-65 years with cholangiocarcinoma. The CDR3 runs from the conserved cysteine through the conserved F or W. Each record gives: CDR3 DNA, CDR3 protein, J gene, clone size, V gene, D gene. A D gene is named only where the DNA matches it firmly. The size of a clone is reported for some rows only, either as once, few or many, or as a class for expanded clones.

cdr3_nt: TGTGCCAGCAGCTTGGGTGGTGGGGCAGGCTATGGCTACACCTTC
cdr3_aa: CASSLGGGAGYGYTF
j_call: TRBJ1-2
clone_size: few
v_call: TRBV13
d_call: NA

cdr3_nt: TGTGCCAGCAGCTCCAGCCCGTACCGGGACAGGGGGGCCAATGAGCAGTTCTTC
cdr3_aa: CASSSSPYRDRGANEQFF
j_call: TRBJ2-1
clone_size: NA
v_call: TRBV7-2
d_call: TRBD1

cdr3_nt: TGTGCCAGCAGTTACCGGGGACAGGGAGGCACTGAAGCTTTCTTT
cdr3_aa: CASSYRGQGGTEAFF
j_call: TRBJ1-1
clone_size: NA
v_call: TRBV6-5
d_call: TRBD1

cdr3_nt: TGCAGTGCTAGCGGGCAGGACGAGCAGTACTTC
cdr3_aa: CSASGQDEQYF
j_call: TRBJ2-7
clone_size: NA
v_call: TRBV20-1
d_call: NA

cdr3_nt: TGCGCCAGCAGCTTGGTTACGGTCCGCTCGAACACCGGGGAGCTGTTTTTT
cdr3_aa: CASSLVTVRSNTGELFF
j_call: TRBJ2-2
clone_size: NA
v_call: TRBV5-1
d_call: NA

cdr3_nt: TGTGCCAGCACCGGCCTCGACAGGGGGTTTTACGACTACACCTTC
cdr3_aa: CASTGLDRGFYDYTF
j_call: TRBJ1-2
clone_size: NA
v_call: TRBV19
d_call: TRBD1

cdr3_nt: TGTGCCAGCTCACCACCAGTTGGTCGGGGCACTGAAGCTTTCTTT
cdr3_aa: CASSPPVGRGTEAFF
j_call: TRBJ1-1
clone_size: NA
v_call: TRBV18
d_call: NA

cdr3_nt: TGTGCCAGCAGGTCCCCGGGCGGTGATACGCAGTATTTT
cdr3_aa: CASRSPGGDTQYF
j_call: TRBJ2-3
clone_size: NA
v_call: TRBV6-5
d_call: NA

cdr3_nt: TGTGCCAGTGAGGACGCCCGAAGGGGCAATCAGCCCCAGCATTTT
cdr3_aa: CASEDARRGNQPQHF
j_call: TRBJ1-5
clone_size: NA
v_call: TRBV2
d_call: NA

cdr3_nt: TGTGCCAGCGGCCCAGGGAACAATCAGCCCCAGCATTTT
cdr3_aa: CASGPGNNQPQHF
j_call: TRBJ1-5
clone_size: NA
v_call: TRBV6-5
d_call: NA

cdr3_nt: TGTGCCAGCATGGGGGGGGATGGCTCACCCCTCCACTTT
cdr3_aa: CASMGGDGSPLHF
j_call: TRBJ1-6
clone_size: NA
v_call: TRBV21-1
d_call: NA

cdr3_nt: TGTGCCATCAGGTCGGACGGCGGGGAGCTGTTTTTT
cdr3_aa: CAIRSDGGELFF
j_call: TRBJ2-2
clone_size: NA
v_call: TRBV10-3
d_call: NA

cdr3_nt: TGTGCCAGCACCTGGGGGGATGAAAAACTGTTTTTT
cdr3_aa: CASTWGDEKLFF
j_call: TRBJ1-4
clone_size: few
v_call: TRBV7-9
d_call: NA

cdr3_nt: TGTGCCAGCAGCCTGGATCTCCTGAGCTCCTACGAGCAGTACTTC
cdr3_aa: CASSLDLLSSYEQYF
j_call: TRBJ2-7
clone_size: NA
v_call: TRBV5-4
d_call: NA

cdr3_nt: TGTGCCAGCAGCCCTCGTCTAGCCTACGAGCAGTACTTC
cdr3_aa: CASSPRLAYEQYF
j_call: TRBJ2-7
clone_size: NA
v_call: TRBV7-9
d_call: NA

cdr3_nt: TGTGCCAGCAGCTTAGAGGGAGGGTCTGGGCCCCAGCATTTT
cdr3_aa: CASSLEGGSGPQHF
j_call: TRBJ1-5
clone_size: NA
v_call: TRBV7-9
d_call: NA

cdr3_nt: TGTGCCAGCAGTGTCCGCCTGGACACTGAAGCTTTCTTT
cdr3_aa: CASSVRLDTEAFF
j_call: TRBJ1-1
clone_size: NA
v_call: TRBV2
d_call: NA

cdr3_nt: TGTGCCAGCTCACCGGGGCTAAGAGTGGGCAATGAGCAGTTCTTC
cdr3_aa: CASSPGLRVGNEQFF
j_call: TRBJ2-1
clone_size: few
v_call: TRBV18
d_call: NA

cdr3_nt: TGTGCCAGCTCACCACGGCAGTACACTGAAGCTTTCTTT
cdr3_aa: CASSPRQYTEAFF
j_call: TRBJ1-1
clone_size: NA
v_call: TRBV18
d_call: NA

cdr3_nt: TGTGCCTGGAGTCTGTGGAGGACAAATTTGGGGACAGGGGTGAACACCATATATTTT
cdr3_aa: CAWSLWRTNLGTGVNTIYF
j_call: TRBJ1-3
clone_size: NA
v_call: TRBV30
d_call: TRBD1

cdr3_nt: TGCGCCAGCAGCAAAGGACAGGTGGGAACTGAAGCTTTCTTT
cdr3_aa: CASSKGQVGTEAFF
j_call: TRBJ1-1
clone_size: NA
v_call: TRBV10-1
d_call: TRBD1

cdr3_nt: TGCGCCAGCAGTGAGGGACTAGCAGGACTACAAGAGACCCAGTACTTC
cdr3_aa: CASSEGLAGLQETQYF
j_call: TRBJ2-5
clone_size: few
v_call: TRBV10-2
d_call: TRBD2

cdr3_nt: TGTGCCAGCAGCTTAGGGGACAGAGACACTGAAGCTTTCTTT
cdr3_aa: CASSLGDRDTEAFF
j_call: TRBJ1-1
clone_size: NA
v_call: TRBV7-9
d_call: TRBD1

cdr3_nt: TGTGCCAGTAGTAGCCGCTTGCGACGTACGCAGTATTTT
cdr3_aa: CASSSRLRRTQYF
j_call: TRBJ2-3
clone_size: NA
v_call: TRBV19
d_call: NA

cdr3_nt: TGTGCCAGCAGTACTGCGGGGGACTACGAGCAGTACTTC
cdr3_aa: CASSTAGDYEQYF
j_call: TRBJ2-7
clone_size: NA
v_call: TRBV5-4
d_call: TRBD2

cdr3_nt: TGTGCCAGCTCACCAAGAGTAGGGAGCTCCTACGAGCAGTACTTC
cdr3_aa: CASSPRVGSSYEQYF
j_call: TRBJ2-7
clone_size: NA
v_call: TRBV18
d_call: NA

cdr3_nt: TGCGCCAGCAGCTTGTTCGGGGAGGCGGGTCAGCCCCAGCATTTT
cdr3_aa: CASSLFGEAGQPQHF
j_call: TRBJ1-5
clone_size: NA
v_call: TRBV5-1
d_call: NA

cdr3_nt: TGTGCCAGCAGTTTTAGGCGGGGGGATAACGAGCAGTACTTC
cdr3_aa: CASSFRRGDNEQYF
j_call: TRBJ2-7
clone_size: NA
v_call: TRBV27
d_call: TRBD2

cdr3_nt: TGTGCCAGCAGCCCCCCACGGGAACGCGAGCAGTACTTC
cdr3_aa: CASSPPREREQYF
j_call: TRBJ2-7
clone_size: NA
v_call: TRBV7-9
d_call: NA